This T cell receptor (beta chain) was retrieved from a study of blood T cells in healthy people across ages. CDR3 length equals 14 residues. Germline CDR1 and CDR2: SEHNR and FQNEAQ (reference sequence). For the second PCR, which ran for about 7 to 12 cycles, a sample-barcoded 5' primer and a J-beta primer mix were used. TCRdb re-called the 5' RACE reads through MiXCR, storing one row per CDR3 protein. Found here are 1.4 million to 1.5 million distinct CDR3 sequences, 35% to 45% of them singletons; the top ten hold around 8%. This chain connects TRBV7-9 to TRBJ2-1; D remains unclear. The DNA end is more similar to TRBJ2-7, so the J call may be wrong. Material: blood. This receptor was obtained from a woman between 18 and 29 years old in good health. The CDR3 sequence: CASSHVSSYNEQYF. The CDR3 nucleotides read TGTGCCAGCAGCCACGTAAGCTCCTACAATGAGCAGTACTTC.